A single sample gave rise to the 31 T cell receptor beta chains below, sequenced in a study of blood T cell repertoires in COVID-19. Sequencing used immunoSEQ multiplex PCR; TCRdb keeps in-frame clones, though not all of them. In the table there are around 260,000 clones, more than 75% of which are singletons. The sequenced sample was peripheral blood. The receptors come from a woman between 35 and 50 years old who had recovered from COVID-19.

CDR3 sequence: CASSRGLAGNSQETQYF. The CDR3 region has the DNA TGTGCCAGCAGCAGGGGACTAGCGGGGAACAGTCAAGAGACCCAGTACTTC. The chain recombines TRBV5-8 with TRBJ2-5, with 13 bases identical to TRBD2. CDR1 SGHTS and CDR2 YDEGEE come from the germline V gene. V gave up 4 bases and J gave up 2 bases; unmatched junction bases: 8. The CDR3 has 17 amino acids.

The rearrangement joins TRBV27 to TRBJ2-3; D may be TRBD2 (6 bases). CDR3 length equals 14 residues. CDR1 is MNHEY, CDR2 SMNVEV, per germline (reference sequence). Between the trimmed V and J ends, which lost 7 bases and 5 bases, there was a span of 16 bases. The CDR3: CASKVGVGGDTQYF. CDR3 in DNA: TGTGCCAGCAAGGTTGGGGTGGGAGGAGATACGCAGTATTTT.

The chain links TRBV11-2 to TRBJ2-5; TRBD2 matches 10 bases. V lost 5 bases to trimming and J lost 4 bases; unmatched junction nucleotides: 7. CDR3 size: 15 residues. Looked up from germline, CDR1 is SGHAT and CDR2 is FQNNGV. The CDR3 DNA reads TGTGCCAGCAGCGGAACTAGCGGGGTACGAGAGACCCAGTACTTC. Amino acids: CASSGTSGVRETQYF.

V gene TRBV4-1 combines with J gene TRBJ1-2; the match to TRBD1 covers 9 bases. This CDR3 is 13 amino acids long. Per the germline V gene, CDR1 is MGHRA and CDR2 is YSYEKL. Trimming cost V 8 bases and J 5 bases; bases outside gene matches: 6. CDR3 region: CASSTGTGYGYTF. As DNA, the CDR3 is TGCGCCAGCTCAACCGGGACAGGGTATGGCTACACCTTC.

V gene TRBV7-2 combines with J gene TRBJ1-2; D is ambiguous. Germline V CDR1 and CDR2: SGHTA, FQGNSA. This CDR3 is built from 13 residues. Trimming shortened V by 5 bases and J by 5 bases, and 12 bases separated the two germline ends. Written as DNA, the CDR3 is TGTGCCAGCAGCCAAGGAGGGTCTTATGGCTACACCTTC. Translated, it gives CASSQGGSYGYTF.

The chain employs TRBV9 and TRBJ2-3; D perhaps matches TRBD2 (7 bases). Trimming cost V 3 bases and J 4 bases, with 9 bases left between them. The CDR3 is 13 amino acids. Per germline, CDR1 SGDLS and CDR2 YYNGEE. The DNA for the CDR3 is TGTGCCAGCAGCGAGGGGGGGGCAGATACGCAGTATTTT. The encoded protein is CASSEGGADTQYF. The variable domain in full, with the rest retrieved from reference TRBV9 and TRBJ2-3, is DSGVTQTPKHLITATGQRVTLRCSPRSGDLSVYWYQQSLDQGLQFLIQYYNGEERAKGNILERFSAQQFPDLHSELNLSSLELGDSALYFCASSEGGADTQYFGPGTRLTVL.

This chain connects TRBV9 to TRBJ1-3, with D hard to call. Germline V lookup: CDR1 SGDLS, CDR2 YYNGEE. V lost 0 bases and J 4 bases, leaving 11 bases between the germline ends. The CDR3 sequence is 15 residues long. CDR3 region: CASSVDPQNGNTIYF. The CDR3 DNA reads TGTGCCAGCAGCGTAGACCCTCAGAACGGAAACACCATATATTTT.

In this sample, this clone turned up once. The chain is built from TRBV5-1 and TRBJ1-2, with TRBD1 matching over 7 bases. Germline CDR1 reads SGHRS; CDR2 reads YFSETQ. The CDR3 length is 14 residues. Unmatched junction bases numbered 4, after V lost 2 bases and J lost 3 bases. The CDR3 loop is CASSFSRGDYGYTF. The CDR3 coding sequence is TGCGCCAGCAGCTTTAGCAGGGGGGACTATGGCTACACCTTC.

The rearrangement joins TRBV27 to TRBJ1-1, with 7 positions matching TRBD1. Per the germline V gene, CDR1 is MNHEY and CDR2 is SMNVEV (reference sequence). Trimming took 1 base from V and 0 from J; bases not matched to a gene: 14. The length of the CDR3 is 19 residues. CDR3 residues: CASSLFGHRGFSLNTEAFF. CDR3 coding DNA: TGTGCCAGCAGTTTATTCGGGCACAGGGGTTTCTCCCTGAACACTGAAGCTTTCTTT.

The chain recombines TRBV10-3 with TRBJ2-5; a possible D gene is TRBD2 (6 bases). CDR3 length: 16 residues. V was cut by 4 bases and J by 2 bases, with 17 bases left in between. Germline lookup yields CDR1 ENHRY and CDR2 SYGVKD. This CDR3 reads CAISASAQGTQETQYF. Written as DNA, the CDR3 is TGTGCCATCAGTGCTAGCGCCCAGGGAACACAAGAGACCCAGTACTTC.

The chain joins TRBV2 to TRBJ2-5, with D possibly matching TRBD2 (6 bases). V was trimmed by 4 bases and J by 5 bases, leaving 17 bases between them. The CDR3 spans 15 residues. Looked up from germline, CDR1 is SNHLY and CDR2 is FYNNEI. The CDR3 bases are TGTGCCAGCAGTGGGCAGACTGTTGGGGGGGAGACCCAGTACTTC. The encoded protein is CASSGQTVGGETQYF.

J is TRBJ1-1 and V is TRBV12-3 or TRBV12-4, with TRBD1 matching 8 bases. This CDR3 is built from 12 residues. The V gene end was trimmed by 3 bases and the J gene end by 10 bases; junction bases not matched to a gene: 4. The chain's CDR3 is CASSLGQVVAFF. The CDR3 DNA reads TGTGCCAGCAGTTTGGGACAGGTGGTAGCTTTCTTT.

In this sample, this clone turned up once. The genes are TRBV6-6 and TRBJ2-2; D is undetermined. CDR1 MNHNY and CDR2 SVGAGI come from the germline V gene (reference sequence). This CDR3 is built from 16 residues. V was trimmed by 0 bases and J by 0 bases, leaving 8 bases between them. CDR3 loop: CASSYSRPANTGELFF. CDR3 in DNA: TGTGCCAGCAGTTACTCCAGGCCAGCGAACACCGGGGAGCTGTTTTTT.

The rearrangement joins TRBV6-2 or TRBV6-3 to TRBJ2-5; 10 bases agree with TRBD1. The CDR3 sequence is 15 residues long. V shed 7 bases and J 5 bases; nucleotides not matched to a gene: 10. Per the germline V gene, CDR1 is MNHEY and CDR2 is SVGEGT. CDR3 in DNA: TGTGCCAGCACCCCCGTGACAGGGGGCAGGGAGACCCAGTACTTC. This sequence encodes CASTPVTGGRETQYF.

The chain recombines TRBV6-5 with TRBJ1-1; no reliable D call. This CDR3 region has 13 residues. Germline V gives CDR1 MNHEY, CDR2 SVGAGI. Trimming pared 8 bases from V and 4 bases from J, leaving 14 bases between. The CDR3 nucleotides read TGTGCCAGCCGTCTAAGGTGGAGCACTGAAGCTTTCTTT. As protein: CASRLRWSTEAFF.

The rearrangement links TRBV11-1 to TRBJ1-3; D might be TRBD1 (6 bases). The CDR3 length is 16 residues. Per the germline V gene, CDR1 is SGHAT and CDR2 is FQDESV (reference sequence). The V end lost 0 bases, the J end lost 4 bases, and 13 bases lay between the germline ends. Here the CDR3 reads CASSLAVDSNGNTIYF. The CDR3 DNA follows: TGTGCCAGCAGCTTAGCCGTGGACAGTAACGGAAACACCATATATTTT.

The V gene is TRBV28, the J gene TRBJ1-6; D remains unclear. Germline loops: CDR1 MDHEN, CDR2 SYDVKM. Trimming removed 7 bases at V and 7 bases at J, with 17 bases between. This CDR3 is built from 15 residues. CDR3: CASTTVGGLNSPLHF. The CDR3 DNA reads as TGTGCCAGCACGACGGTAGGAGGGTTGAATTCACCCCTCCACTTT.

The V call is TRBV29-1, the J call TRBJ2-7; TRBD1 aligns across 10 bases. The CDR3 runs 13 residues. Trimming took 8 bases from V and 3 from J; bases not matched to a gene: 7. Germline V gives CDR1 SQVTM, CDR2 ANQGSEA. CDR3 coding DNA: TGCAGCACCACTGGGACAGGGGTCTACGAGCAGTACTTC. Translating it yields CSTTGTGVYEQYF.

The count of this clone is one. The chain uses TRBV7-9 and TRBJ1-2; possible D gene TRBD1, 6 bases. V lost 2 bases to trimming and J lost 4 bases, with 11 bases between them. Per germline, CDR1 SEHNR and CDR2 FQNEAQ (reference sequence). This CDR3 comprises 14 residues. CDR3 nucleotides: TGTGCCAGCAGCTTAATTGGACAGATCTATGGCTACACCTTC. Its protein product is CASSLIGQIYGYTF.

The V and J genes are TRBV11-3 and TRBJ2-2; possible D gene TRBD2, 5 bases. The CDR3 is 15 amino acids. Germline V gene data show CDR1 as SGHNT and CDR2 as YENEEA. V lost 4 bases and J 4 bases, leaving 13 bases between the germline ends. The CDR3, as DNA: TGTGCCAGCAGCTCACACGGGAAGGGCACCGGGGAGCTGTTTTTT. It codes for CASSSHGKGTGELFF.

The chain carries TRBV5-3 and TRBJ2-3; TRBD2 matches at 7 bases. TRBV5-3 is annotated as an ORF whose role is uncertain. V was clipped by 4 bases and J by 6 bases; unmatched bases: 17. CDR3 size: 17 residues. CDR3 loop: CARSLRTRHPLPDTQYF. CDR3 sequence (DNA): TGTGCCAGAAGCCTACGGACTAGGCATCCTCTGCCGGATACGCAGTATTTT.

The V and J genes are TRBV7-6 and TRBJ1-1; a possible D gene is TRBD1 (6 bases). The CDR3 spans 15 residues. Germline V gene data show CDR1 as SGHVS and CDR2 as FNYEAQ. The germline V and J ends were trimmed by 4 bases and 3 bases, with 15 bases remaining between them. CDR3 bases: TGTGCCAGCAGCTCAGCACAGGGCCCCGACACTGAAGCTTTCTTT. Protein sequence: CASSSAQGPDTEAFF.

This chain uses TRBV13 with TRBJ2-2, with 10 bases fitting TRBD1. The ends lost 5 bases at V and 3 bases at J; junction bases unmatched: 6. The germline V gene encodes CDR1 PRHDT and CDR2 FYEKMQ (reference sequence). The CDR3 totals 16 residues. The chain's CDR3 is CASSLMGQGYTGELFF. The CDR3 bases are TGTGCCAGCAGCCTGATGGGACAGGGGTACACCGGGGAGCTGTTTTTT.

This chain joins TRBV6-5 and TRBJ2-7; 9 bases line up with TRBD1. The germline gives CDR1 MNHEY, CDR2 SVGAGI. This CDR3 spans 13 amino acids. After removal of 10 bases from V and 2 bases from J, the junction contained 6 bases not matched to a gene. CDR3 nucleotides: TGTGCCACCAGCCGGGACAGGGCCTACGAGCAGTACTTC. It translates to CATSRDRAYEQYF.

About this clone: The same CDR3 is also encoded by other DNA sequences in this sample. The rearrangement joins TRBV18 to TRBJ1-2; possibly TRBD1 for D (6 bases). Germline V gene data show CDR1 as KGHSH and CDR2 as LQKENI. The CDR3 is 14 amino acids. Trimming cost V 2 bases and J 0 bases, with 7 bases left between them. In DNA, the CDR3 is TGTGCCAGCTCACCAGGGGGCACTAACTATGGCTACACCTTC. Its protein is CASSPGGTNYGYTF.

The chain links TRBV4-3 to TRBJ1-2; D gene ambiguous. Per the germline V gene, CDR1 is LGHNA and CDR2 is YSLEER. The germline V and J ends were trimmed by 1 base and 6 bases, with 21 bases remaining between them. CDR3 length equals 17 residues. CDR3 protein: CASSQVNSRSRWNGYTF. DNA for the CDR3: TGCGCCAGCAGCCAAGTCAACAGTCGGTCTCGTTGGAATGGCTACACCTTC.

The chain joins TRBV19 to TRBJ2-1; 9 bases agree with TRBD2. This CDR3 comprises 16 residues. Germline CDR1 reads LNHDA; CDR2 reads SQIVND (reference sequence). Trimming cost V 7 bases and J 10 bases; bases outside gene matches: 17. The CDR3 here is CASTRLAGTLIGEQFF. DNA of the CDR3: TGTGCCAGTACCCGTCTAGCGGGGACCCTCATCGGGGAGCAGTTCTTC.

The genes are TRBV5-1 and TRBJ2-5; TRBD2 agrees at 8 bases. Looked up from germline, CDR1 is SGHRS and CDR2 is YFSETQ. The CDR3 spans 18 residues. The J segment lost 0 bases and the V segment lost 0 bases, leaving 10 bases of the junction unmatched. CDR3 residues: CASSLAESLAVDQETQYF. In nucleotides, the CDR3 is TGCGCCAGCAGCTTGGCCGAGTCACTAGCGGTAGACCAAGAGACCCAGTACTTC.

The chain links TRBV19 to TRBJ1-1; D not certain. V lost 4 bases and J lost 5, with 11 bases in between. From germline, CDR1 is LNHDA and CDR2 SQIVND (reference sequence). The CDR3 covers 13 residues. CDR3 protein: CASSKSGHTEAFF. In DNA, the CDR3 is TGTGCCAGTAGTAAATCCGGTCATACTGAAGCTTTCTTT.

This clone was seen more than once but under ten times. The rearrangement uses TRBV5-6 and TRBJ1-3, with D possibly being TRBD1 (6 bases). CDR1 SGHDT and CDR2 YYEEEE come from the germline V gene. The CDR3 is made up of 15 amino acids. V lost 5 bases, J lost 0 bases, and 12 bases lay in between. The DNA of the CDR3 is TGTGCCAGCAGTGGCCGGGACACCTCTGGAAACACCATATATTTT. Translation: CASSGRDTSGNTIYF.

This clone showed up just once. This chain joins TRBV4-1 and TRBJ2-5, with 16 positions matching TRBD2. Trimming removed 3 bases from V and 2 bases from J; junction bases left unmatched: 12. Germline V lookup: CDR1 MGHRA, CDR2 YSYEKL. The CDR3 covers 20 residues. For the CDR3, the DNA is TGCGCCAGCAGCCATCCTAAACCGGGACTAGCGGGGGGGCGACAAGAGACCCAGTACTTC. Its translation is CASSHPKPGLAGGRQETQYF.